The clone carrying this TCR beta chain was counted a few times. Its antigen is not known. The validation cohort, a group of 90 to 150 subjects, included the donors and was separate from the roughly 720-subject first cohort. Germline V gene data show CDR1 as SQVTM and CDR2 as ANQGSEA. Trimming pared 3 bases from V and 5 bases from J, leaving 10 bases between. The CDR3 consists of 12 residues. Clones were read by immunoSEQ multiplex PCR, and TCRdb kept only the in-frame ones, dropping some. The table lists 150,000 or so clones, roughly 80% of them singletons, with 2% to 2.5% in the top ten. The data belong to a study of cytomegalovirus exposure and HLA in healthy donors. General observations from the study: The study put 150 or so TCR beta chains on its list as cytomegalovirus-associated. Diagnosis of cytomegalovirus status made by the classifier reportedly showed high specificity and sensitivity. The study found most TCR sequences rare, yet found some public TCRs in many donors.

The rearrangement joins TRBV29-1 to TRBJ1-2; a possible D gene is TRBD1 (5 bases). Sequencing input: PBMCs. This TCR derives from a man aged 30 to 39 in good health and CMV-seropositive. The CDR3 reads CSVEAGYYGYTF. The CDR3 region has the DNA TGCAGCGTTGAGGCAGGGTATTATGGCTACACCTTC. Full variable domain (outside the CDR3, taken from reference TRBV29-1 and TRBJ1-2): SAVISQKPSRDICQRGTSLTIQCQVDSQVTMMFWYRQQPGQSLTLIATANQGSEATYESGFVIDKFPISRPNLTFSTLTVSNMSPEDSSIYLCSVEAGYYGYTFGSGTRLTVV.